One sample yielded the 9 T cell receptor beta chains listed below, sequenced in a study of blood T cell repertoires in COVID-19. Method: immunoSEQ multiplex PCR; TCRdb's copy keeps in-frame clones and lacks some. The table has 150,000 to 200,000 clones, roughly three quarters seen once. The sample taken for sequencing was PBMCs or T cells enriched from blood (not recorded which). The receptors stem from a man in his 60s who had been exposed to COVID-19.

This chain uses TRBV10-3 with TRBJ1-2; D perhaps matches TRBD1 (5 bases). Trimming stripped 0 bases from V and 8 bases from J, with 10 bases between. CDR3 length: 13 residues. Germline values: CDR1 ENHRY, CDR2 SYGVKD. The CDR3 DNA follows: TGTGCCATCAGTGAGTCCGCAGGGCGCGGCTACACCTTC. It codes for CAISESAGRGYTF.

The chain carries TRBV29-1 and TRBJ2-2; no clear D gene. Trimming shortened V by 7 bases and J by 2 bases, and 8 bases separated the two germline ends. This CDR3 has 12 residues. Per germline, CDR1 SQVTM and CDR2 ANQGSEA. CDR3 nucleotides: TGCAGCGCTGGGCCTAACACCGGGGAGCTGTTTTTT. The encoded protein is CSAGPNTGELFF.

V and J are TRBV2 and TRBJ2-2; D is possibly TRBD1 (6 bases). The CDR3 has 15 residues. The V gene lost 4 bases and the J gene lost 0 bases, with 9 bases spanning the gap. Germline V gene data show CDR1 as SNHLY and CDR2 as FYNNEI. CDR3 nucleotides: TGTGCCAGCAGTGTGAGACAGGCGAACACCGGGGAGCTGTTTTTT. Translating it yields CASSVRQANTGELFF.

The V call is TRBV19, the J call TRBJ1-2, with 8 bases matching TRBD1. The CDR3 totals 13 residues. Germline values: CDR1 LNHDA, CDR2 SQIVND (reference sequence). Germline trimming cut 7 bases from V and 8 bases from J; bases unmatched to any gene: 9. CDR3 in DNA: TGTGCCAGTACCTCTGGACAGGGTGTGGGCTACACCTTC. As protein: CASTSGQGVGYTF.

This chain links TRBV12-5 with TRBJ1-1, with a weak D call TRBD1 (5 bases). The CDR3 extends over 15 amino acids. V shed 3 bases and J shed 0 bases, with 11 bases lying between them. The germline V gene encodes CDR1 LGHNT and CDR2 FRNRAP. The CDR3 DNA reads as TGTGCTAGTGGTTTTTCCCCAGGGATGAACACTGAAGCTTTCTTT. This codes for CASGFSPGMNTEAFF.

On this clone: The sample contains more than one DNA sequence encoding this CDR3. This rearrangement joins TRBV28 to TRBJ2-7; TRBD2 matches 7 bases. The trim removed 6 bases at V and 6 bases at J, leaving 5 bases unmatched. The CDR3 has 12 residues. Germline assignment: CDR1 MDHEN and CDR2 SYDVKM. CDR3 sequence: CASSLTSSEQYF. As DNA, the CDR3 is TGTGCCAGCAGCTTGACTAGCTCCGAGCAGTACTTC.

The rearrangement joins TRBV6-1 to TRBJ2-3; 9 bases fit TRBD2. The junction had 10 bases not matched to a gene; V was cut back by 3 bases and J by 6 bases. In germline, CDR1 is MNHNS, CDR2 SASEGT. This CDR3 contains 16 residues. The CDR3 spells CASSEGLAGARDTQYF. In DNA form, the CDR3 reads TGTGCCAGCAGTGAGGGATTAGCGGGAGCTAGGGATACGCAGTATTTT.

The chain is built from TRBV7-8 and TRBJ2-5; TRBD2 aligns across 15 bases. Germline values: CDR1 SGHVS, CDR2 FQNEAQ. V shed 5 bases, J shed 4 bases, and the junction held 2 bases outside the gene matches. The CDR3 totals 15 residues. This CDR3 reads CASSLGLAGGETQYF. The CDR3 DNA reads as TGTGCCAGCAGCCTGGGACTAGCGGGAGGAGAGACCCAGTACTTC.

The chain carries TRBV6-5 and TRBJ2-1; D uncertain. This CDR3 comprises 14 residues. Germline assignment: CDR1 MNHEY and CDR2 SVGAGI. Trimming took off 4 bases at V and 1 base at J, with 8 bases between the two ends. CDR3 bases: TGTGCCAGCAGTTCTCTACCATCCTACAATGAGCAGTTCTTC. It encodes CASSSLPSYNEQFF.